Sequencing of this T cell receptor (beta chain) was carried out in a study of early stage breast cancer tumors. Study background: Most invasive tumors, twelve of 16, were ER+/PR+/HER2-.

The assay was immunoSEQ multiplex PCR, and TCRdb's table has in-frame clones only and misses some. The data contain about 48,000 clones, roughly 83% of them singletons. This CDR3 contains 11 residues. The ends lost 6 bases at V and 3 bases at J; junction bases unmatched: 0. The germline V gene encodes CDR1 SQVTM and CDR2 ANQGSEA. What was sequenced was blood. The receptor's source is a person aged 45 to 60 with breast cancer. V gene TRBV29-1 combines with J gene TRBJ2-5, with 8 bases matching TRBD1. The CDR3 sequence: CSVDREETQYF. Here the CDR3 DNA reads TGCAGCGTGGACAGGGAAGAGACCCAGTACTTC.